This T cell receptor beta chain is from a study of blood T cell repertoires in COVID-19. Looking at the study overall: Nucleic acid was either cDNA or gDNA, and it came from T cells, B-cell-depleted T cells, or PBMCs.

This table comes from immunoSEQ multiplex PCR, and its TCRdb copy is limited to in-frame clones, with some not included. Of about 300,000 clones in the sample, around 89% were seen once. The trim removed 4 bases at V and 10 bases at J, leaving 10 bases unmatched. Per the germline V gene, CDR1 is SGDLS and CDR2 is YYNGEE. The length of the CDR3 is 15 residues. The sample comprised peripheral blood. The receptor was derived from a woman in her forties or fifties with COVID-19, enrolled during active disease. The rearrangement uses TRBV9 and TRBJ1-6; 8 positions match TRBD1. CDR3 region: CASSPQTGVGSPLHF. The CDR3 DNA is TGTGCCAGCAGCCCACAGACAGGGGTGGGCTCACCCCTCCACTTT.